This T cell receptor beta chain was captured by sequencing in a study of T-cell reconstitution after alpha-beta-depleted transplantation in children. V was pared by 2 bases and J by 7 bases, with 9 bases between. The length of the CDR3 is 13 residues. From germline, CDR1 is SGHNT and CDR2 YYREEE (reference sequence). As it was prepared, the TCRbeta library received unique molecular identifiers. A single record per CDR3 protein comes from TCRdb applying MiXCR to the PCR reads. This table holds about 640,000 distinct CDR3 sequences, 16% found once. This clonotype came up a few times. Here the sequenced sample was PBMCs from the stem cell graft donor, taken from the stem cell graft. The sequence was collected from a human donor who donated a stem cell graft to a child with acute myeloid leukemia. V is TRBV5-4 and J is TRBJ2-2; maybe TRBD1 (5 bases). The CDR3 DNA is TGTGCCAGCAGCTTAGGGGCTGACGGGGAGCTGTTTTTT. Protein: CASSLGADGELFF. Drawing the rest from reference TRBV5-4 and TRBJ2-2, the complete variable domain is ETGVTQSPTHLIKTRGQQVTLRCSSQSGHNTVSWYQQALGQGPQFIFQYYREEENGRGNFPPRFSGLQFPNYSSELNVNALELDDSALYLCASSLGADGELFFGEGSRLTVL.